This T cell receptor beta chain was observed in a study of cytomegalovirus exposure and HLA in healthy donors. This PCR relied on a set of 60 Vbeta primers and 13 Jbeta primers. Sequencing used immunoSEQ multiplex PCR; TCRdb keeps in-frame clones, though not all of them. The sample holds around 160,000 clones, roughly 80% seen once. Donors counted as nominally healthy when sampled, yet unrecorded immune exposures were likely. Sequencing used PBMCs. This receptor was obtained from a male donor in good health and CMV-seropositive.

The CDR3 here is CASSVYRDGETQYF. CDR3 DNA: TGCGCCAGCAGCGTGTACAGGGACGGAGAGACCCAGTACTTC. V and J are TRBV5-1 and TRBJ2-5, with a weak D call TRBD1 (6 bases). Germline V gives CDR1 SGHRS, CDR2 YFSETQ. V lost 4 bases and J 4 bases, leaving 14 bases between the germline ends. This CDR3 contains 14 residues.